The 13 T cell receptor beta chains in this list originate from one sample, sequenced in a study of shared clonotypes between healthy human individuals. Libraries were prepared by immunoSEQ multiplex PCR; TCRdb keeps only in-frame clonotypes and omits some of them. This table holds about 470,000 clones, roughly 77% found once. The specimen was PBMCs. These receptors originate from a woman aged 40 to 50 in good health. Some clones in this sample may be carry-over from other donors' samples.

This sequence joins TRBV6-6 and TRBJ2-5, with D perhaps being TRBD1 or TRBD2 (6 bases each). The CDR3 is 14 amino acids. V was trimmed by 3 bases and J by 4 bases, leaving 12 bases between them. From germline, CDR1 is MNHNY and CDR2 SVGAGI (reference sequence). The CDR3 here is CASSYGGRGETQYF. CDR3 nucleotides: TGTGCCAGCAGTTATGGGGGGCGCGGAGAGACCCAGTACTTC.

The CDR3 sequence: CASGPRTGELFF. In DNA form, the CDR3 reads TGTGCTAGTGGTCCCAGGACCGGGGAGCTGTTTTTT. The chain employs TRBV12-5 and TRBJ2-2, with D unresolved. The CDR3 sequence is 12 residues long. V was shortened by 5 bases and J by 5 bases, with 6 bases between the two germline ends. In germline, CDR1 is LGHNT, CDR2 FRNRAP.

The V gene is TRBV30, the J gene TRBJ1-3; 8 bases align to TRBD1. CDR3 size: 16 residues. CDR1 is GTSNPN and CDR2 is SVGIG in the germline V gene (reference sequence). With 1 base clipped from V and 2 bases from J, the junction kept 7 bases outside the gene matches. In DNA form, the CDR3 reads TGTGCCTGGAGTGGGCCGGAGACAGGGGCTGGAAACACCATATATTTT. As protein: CAWSGPETGAGNTIYF.

CDR3 DNA sequence: TGTGCCAGTAGTATAGGGGAGTATGAAGAGACCCAGTACTTC. This sequence encodes CASSIGEYEETQYF. J is TRBJ2-5 and V is TRBV19, with D possibly matching TRBD2 (5 bases). V dropped 1 base and J dropped 3 bases, with 9 bases sitting between them. The CDR3 has 14 residues. Germline assignment: CDR1 LNHDA and CDR2 SQIVND (reference sequence).

This chain connects TRBV2 to TRBJ2-1, with 8 bases lining up with TRBD2. The CDR3 contains 14 residues. After removal of 7 bases from V and 8 bases from J, the junction contained 10 bases not matched to a gene. Germline V gene sequence: CDR1 SNHLY, CDR2 FYNNEI. DNA of the CDR3: TGTGCCAGCATCCTCGGGAGGGCCGAGGATGAGCAGTTCTTC. Translating gives CASILGRAEDEQFF.

The chain has TRBV14 and TRBJ2-1; no clear D. Germline loops: CDR1 SGHDN, CDR2 FVKESK. This CDR3 contains 16 residues. Trimming took 1 base from V and 4 from J, leaving 14 bases between them. CDR3 in amino acids: CASSQGQGVIYNEQFF. The DNA of the CDR3 is TGTGCCAGCAGCCAAGGGCAAGGTGTTATTTACAATGAGCAGTTCTTC.

As concerns this clone: At the DNA level, this CDR3 is encoded by other sequences in the same sample as well. This chain uses TRBV4-1 with TRBJ2-1; 7 bases line up with TRBD2. The junction had 2 bases not matched to a gene; V was cut back by 4 bases and J by 2 bases. CDR1 is MGHRA and CDR2 is YSYEKL in the germline V gene. The CDR3 has 14 residues. The CDR3 nucleotides are TGCGCCAGCAGCCCTAGCGGCACCTACAATGAGCAGTTCTTC. Translation: CASSPSGTYNEQFF.

A single count supports this clone. This CDR3 is CASSLAVGTDTQYF. The DNA of the CDR3 is TGTGCCAGCAGCTTGGCCGTGGGGACAGATACGCAGTATTTT. The rearrangement uses TRBV5-4 and TRBJ2-3; D gene uncertain. V was shortened by 0 bases and J by 3 bases, with 8 bases between the two germline ends. Germline CDR1 reads SGHNT; CDR2 reads YYREEE (reference sequence). The CDR3 spans 14 residues.

The V call is TRBV9, the J call TRBJ2-1; 7 bases are a match to TRBD2. Germline CDR1 is SGDLS and CDR2 is YYNGEE. The CDR3 consists of 15 residues. V was clipped by 3 bases and J by 8 bases; unmatched bases: 11. CDR3 DNA: TGTGCCAGCAGCGCTAGCGGACGGAGGTTCTATGAGCAGTTCTTC. Translation gives CASSASGRRFYEQFF.

In its sample, this clone was seen once. The chain carries TRBV10-3 and TRBJ1-6; D gene unclear. Germline CDR1 ENHRY, CDR2 SYGVKD. This CDR3 spans 13 amino acids. V lost 3 bases and J lost 11, with 11 bases in between. The CDR3 bases are TGTGCCATCAGTGAAGGCCATGGGGCACCCCTCCACTTT. This codes for CAISEGHGAPLHF.

There are a few counts of this clone. This chain connects TRBV11-2 to TRBJ2-7; 7 bases align to TRBD1. The V gene's germline CDR1 is SGHAT and CDR2 FQNNGV. This CDR3 has 17 residues. The junction had 10 bases not matched to a gene; V was cut back by 0 bases and J by 2 bases. This CDR3 is CASSLDRLSTGTYEQYF. DNA of the CDR3: TGTGCCAGCAGCTTAGATCGGCTTTCGACAGGGACCTACGAGCAGTACTTC.

This clone was observed a single time. V is TRBV5-6 and J is TRBJ2-6; 8 positions match TRBD1. This CDR3 contains 15 residues. V lost 2 bases, J lost 3 bases, and 1 base stayed unmatched. Germline assignment: CDR1 SGHDT and CDR2 YYEEEE. For the CDR3, the DNA is TGTGCCAGCAGCTTAGGACAGGGTGGGGCCAACGTCCTGACTTTC. Encoded protein: CASSLGQGGANVLTF. Looking up the rest from reference TRBV5-6 and TRBJ2-6 gives the full variable domain: DAGVTQSPTHLIKTRGQQVTLRCSPKSGHDTVSWYQQALGQGPQFIFQYYEEEERQRGNFPDRFSGHQFPNYSSELNVNALLLGDSALYLCASSLGQGGANVLTFGAGSRLTVL.

The chain carries TRBV6-5 and TRBJ2-7; 11 bases are a match to TRBD2. CDR3 length equals 15 residues. In germline, CDR1 is MNHEY, CDR2 SVGAGI. The trim removed 4 bases at V and 3 bases at J, leaving 5 bases unmatched. The CDR3 sequence: CASSSKGLAVYEQYF. In DNA form, the CDR3 reads TGTGCCAGCAGTTCCAAGGGACTAGCGGTCTACGAGCAGTACTTC.